Listed below are T cell receptor beta chains from one sample, sequenced in a study of blood T cell repertoires in COVID-19. This table comes from immunoSEQ multiplex PCR, and its TCRdb copy is limited to in-frame clones, with some not included. The sample includes 250,000 to 300,000 clones, about nine tenths of them seen just once. Specimen: PBMCs or T cells enriched from blood (not recorded which). The receptors come from a man younger than 35 who had recovered from COVID-19. Each CDR3 is given with its conserved first and last residue. The D gene is left open where the match is weak. Only part of the rows carry a size: once, few, many, or a class if the clone is expanded.

v_gene,d_gene,j_gene,abundance,CDR3nt,CDR3aa
TRBV6-1,.,TRBJ1-1,once,TGTGCCAGCAGTGATATGACAGGAGGGAGGGTTGAAGCTTTCTTT,CASSDMTGGRVEAFF
TRBV7-9,.,TRBJ1-4,.,TGTGCCAGCAGCTTAAATGGGGGGGCCGAGGAAAAACTGTTTTTT,CASSLNGGAEEKLFF
TRBV11-2,.,TRBJ2-5,.,TGTGCCAGCAGCTTAGAGATAGAAGAGACCCAGTACTTC,CASSLEIEETQYF
TRBV3-1/TRBV3-2,.,TRBJ1-6,.,TGTGCCAGCAGCCCTCCAGGGCCCTGGGGATCACCCCTCCACTTT,CASSPPGPWGSPLHF
TRBV6-5,TRBD1,TRBJ2-5,.,TGTGCCACCTCGGGACAGGGCTTCTACCAAGAGACCCAGTACTTC,CATSGQGFYQETQYF
TRBV24-1,TRBD1,TRBJ1-1,.,TGTGCCACCAGTGATTTAAGAGCGGAGACAGGGAAGGTTTGGGCTTTCTTT,CATSDLRAETGKVWAFF
TRBV9,.,TRBJ2-1,.,TGTGCCAGCAGCGTAGAAGCGAGCCCGGTCCCGGCACCCTACAATGAGCAGTTCTTC,CASSVEASPVPAPYNEQFF
TRBV2,TRBD1,TRBJ1-2,.,TGTGCCAGCAGTACCGGACAGGGCATATATGGCTACACCTTC,CASSTGQGIYGYTF
TRBV27,TRBD1,TRBJ2-7,.,TGTGCCAGCAGTTTCGGCCAGGGGGCTAGCGAGCAGTACTTC,CASSFGQGASEQYF
TRBV20-1,.,TRBJ2-5,.,TGCAGTGCTGGGGGGGGCGCCCAGTACTTC,CSAGGGAQYF
TRBV28,.,TRBJ1-5,.,TGTGCCAGCTCTTCATCCCGAGGGCCCCTAGGGCCCCAGCATTTT,CASSSSRGPLGPQHF
TRBV12-5,.,TRBJ2-5,.,TGTGCTAGTGGTTTGGTACAGAACCAAGAGACCCAGTACTTC,CASGLVQNQETQYF
TRBV6-1,.,TRBJ2-7,.,TGTGCCAGCAGTGAGGGTGACAGTTACGAGCAGTACTTC,CASSEGDSYEQYF
TRBV7-8,TRBD2,TRBJ2-7,.,TGTGCCAGCAGCTTAGAGAGCGGGAGGGCCTACTACGAGCAGTACTTC,CASSLESGRAYYEQYF
TRBV21-1,.,TRBJ1-1,.,TGTGCCAGCACCAAAGCGGAGGGGAGTGAGGTCGCTGAAGCTTTCTTT,CASTKAEGSEVAEAFF
TRBV18,.,TRBJ1-1,.,TGTGCCAGCTCACTACATACAGACATCAACACTGAAGCTTTCTTT,CASSLHTDINTEAFF